A selection of T cell receptor beta chains follows, all from one sample in a study of cytomegalovirus exposure and HLA in healthy donors. Method: immunoSEQ multiplex PCR; TCRdb's copy keeps in-frame clones and lacks some. The data contain 130,000 to 150,000 clones, about three quarters of them singletons. The sequencing input was PBMCs. The receptors were sampled from a man aged 40-50 years in good health and CMV-seropositive. Each CDR3 is given with its conserved first and last residue. Each record gives: D gene, J gene, clone size, V gene, CDR3 protein, CDR3 DNA. A D gene is named only where the DNA matches it firmly. The size entry is marked missing in some rows and otherwise reads once, few, many or a size class.

>TRBD1|TRBJ2-7|.|TRBV20-1
CSAESTGGQYF
TGCAGTGCTGAGTCGACAGGGGGGCAGTACTTC
>TRBD1|TRBJ1-4|.|TRBV11-1
CASSLFGTGYKKLFF
TGTGCCAGCAGCTTGTTTGGGACAGGGTATAAAAAACTGTTTTTT
>.|TRBJ1-5|.|TRBV18
CASSHPGAAYQPQHF
TGTGCCAGCTCACACCCAGGGGCGGCATATCAGCCCCAGCATTTT
>.|TRBJ2-7|.|TRBV7-2
CASSPYLGDEQYF
TGTGCCAGCAGCCCCTACTTAGGGGACGAGCAGTACTTC
>.|TRBJ2-5|.|TRBV30
CAWSAQQLETQYF
TGTGCCTGGAGTGCTCAACAGCTTGAGACCCAGTACTTC
>.|TRBJ2-2|.|TRBV5-1
CASSLQAENTGELFF
TGCGCCAGCAGCTTACAGGCTGAGAACACCGGGGAGCTGTTTTTT
>TRBD1|TRBJ1-1|.|TRBV11-1
CASSFGDSQMNTEAFF
TGTGCCAGCAGCTTCGGGGACAGCCAAATGAACACTGAAGCTTTCTTT
>TRBD2|TRBJ2-7|.|TRBV28
CASITSGSYEQYF
TGTGCCAGCATAACTAGCGGCTCCTACGAGCAGTACTTC
>.|TRBJ2-2|.|TRBV2
CASSEVGGRKAGELFF
TGTGCCAGCAGTGAAGTCGGGGGAAGGAAGGCCGGGGAGCTGTTTTTT
>TRBD2|TRBJ2-7|.|TRBV5-6
CASSFGSGSDEQYF
TGTGCCAGCAGCTTTGGTAGCGGGAGTGACGAGCAGTACTTC
>TRBD1|TRBJ2-7|.|TRBV28
CASSPQDRVIVQYF
TGTGCCAGCAGCCCCCAAGACAGGGTTATTGTTCAGTACTTC
>TRBD1|TRBJ2-1|.|TRBV2
CASSLGPTGRNEQFF
TGTGCCAGCAGTTTGGGTCCGACAGGGCGGAATGAGCAGTTCTTC
>TRBD1|TRBJ1-6|few|TRBV2
CASTSQGQNNSPLHF
TGTGCCAGCACCAGTCAGGGACAGAATAATTCACCCCTCCACTTT
>.|TRBJ2-7|.|TRBV7-9
CASSPPGNTYEQYF
TGTGCCAGCAGCCCCCCGGGAAACACCTACGAGCAGTACTTC
>TRBD1|TRBJ1-1|.|TRBV15
CATSRGDSWITEAFF
TGTGCCACCAGCAGAGGGGACAGTTGGATAACTGAAGCTTTCTTT
>.|TRBJ2-7|.|TRBV7-2
CASSFGRSYEQYF
TGTGCCAGCAGCTTTGGTAGGAGCTACGAGCAGTACTTC
>TRBD1|TRBJ2-7|.|TRBV5-4
CASSGTETYEQYF
TGTGCCAGCAGCGGGACAGAGACCTACGAGCAGTACTTC
>.|TRBJ2-7|.|TRBV29-1
CSVGREQYF
TGCAGCGTTGGGCGGGAGCAGTACTTC
>TRBD1|TRBJ2-7|.|TRBV7-9
CASSLAGTGGYEQYF
TGTGCCAGCAGCTTAGCCGGGACAGGGGGGTACGAGCAGTACTTC
>TRBD1|TRBJ1-1|.|TRBV19
CASSIDRTGGSEAFF
TGTGCCAGTAGTATAGACCGGACAGGGGGCTCCGAAGCTTTCTTT
>.|TRBJ2-4|.|TRBV6-5
CASPSENIQYF
TGTGCCAGCCCTAGCGAAAACATTCAGTACTTC
>TRBD1|TRBJ1-5|few|TRBV28
CASGTSGGMQPQHF
TGTGCCAGCGGTACCTCAGGGGGTATGCAGCCCCAGCATTTT